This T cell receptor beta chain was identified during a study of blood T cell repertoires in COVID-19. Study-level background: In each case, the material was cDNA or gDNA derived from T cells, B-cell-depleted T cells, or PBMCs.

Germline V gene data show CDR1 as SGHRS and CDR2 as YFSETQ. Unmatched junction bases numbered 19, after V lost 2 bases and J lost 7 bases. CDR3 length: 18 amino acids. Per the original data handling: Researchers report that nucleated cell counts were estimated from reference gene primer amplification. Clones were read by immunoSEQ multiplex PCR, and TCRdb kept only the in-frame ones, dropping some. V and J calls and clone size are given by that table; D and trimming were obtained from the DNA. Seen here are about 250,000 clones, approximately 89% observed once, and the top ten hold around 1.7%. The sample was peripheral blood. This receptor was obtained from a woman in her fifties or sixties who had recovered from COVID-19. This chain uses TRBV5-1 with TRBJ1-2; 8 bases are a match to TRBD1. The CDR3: CASSLTPSRTGRGSGYTF. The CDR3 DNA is TGCGCCAGCAGCTTAACCCCTTCCAGGACAGGGAGGGGGAGTGGCTACACCTTC.